A selection of T cell receptor beta chains follows, all from one sample in a study of shared clonotypes between healthy human individuals. Generated by immunoSEQ multiplex PCR, the TCRdb table keeps only in-frame clones and is missing some. The table includes approximately 2.5 million clones, over 85% detected once. Sequencing was carried out using naive CD4+ T cells sorted from blood. The receptors were gathered from a man aged 18-30 years in good health. Both conserved end residues are part of each CDR3. The D gene is left open where the match is weak. The listing skips clone size in some rows; elsewhere it reads once, few, many or a size class.

size	V	D	J	CDR3	DNA
-	TRBV6-5	-	TRBJ2-7	CASSLAGTEFYEQYF	TGTGCCAGCAGTTTGGCCGGGACGGAGTTCTACGAGCAGTACTTC
-	TRBV18	-	TRBJ1-5	CASSPDRTNQPQHF	TGTGCCAGCTCCCCCGACAGGACCAATCAGCCCCAGCATTTT
-	TRBV5-4	TRBD1	TRBJ1-5	CASSLMGQLNQPQHF	TGTGCCAGCAGCTTGATGGGACAGCTAAATCAGCCCCAGCATTTT
-	TRBV9	-	TRBJ1-2	CASSVGSNNYGYTF	TGTGCCAGCAGCGTAGGAAGTAACAACTATGGCTACACCTTC
-	TRBV5-4	-	TRBJ2-7	CASSLWNRDEQYF	TGTGCCAGCAGCTTGTGGAACAGGGACGAGCAGTACTTC
-	TRBV18	-	TRBJ1-5	CASSPSEAQPQHF	TGTGCCAGCTCACCATCAGAGGCGCAGCCCCAGCATTTT
-	TRBV10-2	-	TRBJ1-1	CASGQAAGFTEAFF	TGCGCCAGCGGGCAAGCAGCGGGGTTTACCGAAGCTTTCTTT
-	TRBV18	TRBD2	TRBJ2-3	CASSPAGLAGVSTDTQYF	TGTGCCAGCTCACCCGCGGGACTAGCGGGGGTTAGCACAGATACGCAGTATTTT
-	TRBV9	-	TRBJ2-7	CASSFPGGPGRLYEQYF	TGTGCCAGCAGCTTTCCTGGGGGCCCTGGTCGCCTCTACGAGCAGTACTTC
once	TRBV6-5	-	TRBJ2-1	CASSLFPMGYEQFF	TGTGCCAGCAGTTTATTCCCGATGGGGTATGAGCAGTTCTTC
-	TRBV30	-	TRBJ2-3	CAWSVSAEFTDTQYF	TGTGCCTGGAGTGTGTCGGCGGAGTTCACAGATACGCAGTATTTT
-	TRBV5-1	-	TRBJ2-5	CASSLAAAQETQYF	TGCGCCAGCAGCTTGGCGGCAGCCCAAGAGACCCAGTACTTC
-	TRBV10-3	TRBD1	TRBJ1-2	CAIMPGQGSYGYTF	TGTGCCATCATGCCGGGACAGGGATCCTATGGCTACACCTTC
-	TRBV7-9	-	TRBJ1-2	CASSFGQSRLYGYTF	TGTGCCAGCAGCTTCGGACAGAGTCGTTTGTATGGCTACACCTTC
-	TRBV6-6	TRBD1	TRBJ2-2	CASSSRRQGAGELFF	TGTGCCAGCAGTTCTCGCCGACAGGGGGCCGGGGAGCTGTTTTTT
-	TRBV5-5	TRBD1	TRBJ2-7	CASSLAAQGVSEQYF	TGTGCCAGCAGCTTGGCTGCTCAGGGGGTTAGCGAGCAGTACTTC